Listed below are T cell receptor beta chains from one sample, sequenced in a study of blood T cell repertoires in COVID-19. Method: immunoSEQ multiplex PCR; TCRdb's copy keeps in-frame clones and lacks some. Among about 260,000 clones, around 87% were seen once, and the ten largest hold 2% to 3%. Sequenced material: peripheral blood. The receptors originated from a woman in her fifties or sixties with acute or convalescent COVID-19. Both conserved end residues are part of each CDR3. A D gene is named only where the DNA matches it firmly. Only part of the rows carry a size: once, few, many, or a class if the clone is expanded.

V gene	J gene	clone size	D gene	CDR3 DNA	CDR3 protein
TRBV18	TRBJ1-5	-	-	TGTGCCAGCTCCACCAGTGGCGGGGGGATGCTGAGCAATCAGCCCCAGCATTTT	CASSTSGGGMLSNQPQHF
TRBV18	TRBJ2-2	-	-	TGTGCCAGCCCACCGAGCGAGAACAGGCTCCACAACTTCCATCCCCAGTTGAACACCGGGGAGCTGTTTTTT	CASPPSENRLHNFHPQLNTGELFF
TRBV7-3	TRBJ2-6	-	TRBD1	TGTGCCAGCAGCTTAAGGACAGGGGGTGGGGCCAACGTCCTGACTTTC	CASSLRTGGGANVLTF
TRBV9	TRBJ2-7	-	TRBD1	TGTGCCAGCAGCTCAAAAGGGGGCTTCTACGAGCAGTACTTC	CASSSKGGFYEQYF
TRBV19	TRBJ2-1	-	-	TGTGCCAGTAGTATTATTCCTTCTAGCGTCTACAATGAGCAGTTCTTC	CASSIIPSSVYNEQFF
TRBV2	TRBJ2-5	-	-	TGTGCCAGCAGTGACGGGTCGGCCCAAGAGACCCAGTACTTC	CASSDGSAQETQYF
TRBV12-3/TRBV12-4	TRBJ2-5	-	-	TGTGCCAGCAGCCTAGTGAGGTTCGAGACCCAGTACTTC	CASSLVRFETQYF
TRBV27	TRBJ2-3	-	TRBD2	TGTGCCAGCAGTAGACTAGCGGGATCTGCAGATACGCAGTATTTT	CASSRLAGSADTQYF
TRBV6-5	TRBJ1-4	-	-	TGTGCCAGCAGTTTGAGGGGGGGTGTGGAAAAACTGTTTTTT	CASSLRGGVEKLFF
TRBV5-1	TRBJ2-5	once	TRBD2	TGCGCCAGCAGCCCCGGGAGGGTGGAAGAGACCCAGTACTTC	CASSPGRVEETQYF
TRBV3-1/TRBV3-2	TRBJ1-2	-	-	TGTGCCAGCAGCCACCTAACAGGGAATGGCTACACCTTC	CASSHLTGNGYTF
TRBV24-1	TRBJ2-1	-	-	TGTGCCACCAGGGAAGGAACAGGGAACTACAATGAGCAGTTCTTC	CATREGTGNYNEQFF
TRBV21-1	TRBJ2-7	-	-	TGTGCCAGCAGCAAAGGAAAAGGTTGGGGAGAATCCTACGAGCAGTACTTC	CASSKGKGWGESYEQYF
TRBV7-2	TRBJ1-1	-	-	TGTGCCAGCAGCTTAGACAGGGCGTGGGACACTGAAGCTTTCTTT	CASSLDRAWDTEAFF
TRBV14	TRBJ1-5	-	-	TGTGCCAGCAGCCAAGATCGGTCTCAGCCCCAGCATTTT	CASSQDRSQPQHF
TRBV28	TRBJ1-5	-	TRBD1	TGTGCCAGCAGTTCGTACAGGGGGCTTAGTGGCAATCAGCCCCAGCATTTT	CASSSYRGLSGNQPQHF
TRBV19	TRBJ2-7	-	-	TGTGCCAGTAGTTTACGGACTTTCTACGAGCAGTACTTC	CASSLRTFYEQYF
TRBV6-2/TRBV6-3	TRBJ1-5	once	-	TGTGCCAGCAGTTACTCGTCCAGGGTTGTTCAGCCCCAGCATTTT	CASSYSSRVVQPQHF
TRBV19	TRBJ1-4	-	TRBD1	TGTGCCAGTAATAGAGGGGGCAGAAGATTCGGTGAAAAACTGTTTTTT	CASNRGGRRFGEKLFF
TRBV27	TRBJ1-2	-	-	TGTGCCAGCAGTTTGTACGGGGAAGGGTATGGCTACACCTTC	CASSLYGEGYGYTF
TRBV7-2	TRBJ1-2	-	TRBD1	TGTGCCAGCAGCATGGGGGGACAGGGAAACTATGGCTACACCTTC	CASSMGGQGNYGYTF
TRBV7-2	TRBJ2-2	-	TRBD2	TGTGCCAGCAGCTCTCGTGGAGCGGGAGGGCCGAACACCGGGGAGCTGTTTTTT	CASSSRGAGGPNTGELFF
TRBV10-3	TRBJ1-1	-	-	TGTGCCATCAGTGCCCGGGACACTGAAGCTTTCTTT	CAISARDTEAFF
TRBV7-3	TRBJ1-2	-	-	TGTGCCAGCAACAACAGGGTAGGGGGCTACACCTTC	CASNNRVGGYTF
TRBV7-9	TRBJ2-1	-	-	TGTGCCAGCAGACCCTCGGCCAGGGCCTACAATGAGCAGTTCTTC	CASRPSARAYNEQFF
TRBV9	TRBJ2-3	-	TRBD1	TGTGCCAGCAGCGTAGAACAGGGGGCCGTAGATACGCAGTATTTT	CASSVEQGAVDTQYF
TRBV7-2	TRBJ2-7	-	TRBD2	TGTGCCAGCAGCACCTATCGGGGGGTCTACGAGCAGTACTTC	CASSTYRGVYEQYF
TRBV18	TRBJ1-1	-	-	TGTGCCAGCTCACCACCGGGAGAGAACACTGAAGCTTTCTTT	CASSPPGENTEAFF
TRBV29-1	TRBJ2-1	-	-	TGCAGCGTTGACAGACCCCCTAGCAATGAGCAGTTCTTC	CSVDRPPSNEQFF
TRBV21-1	TRBJ1-4	-	-	TGTGCCAGCAGCAAGGGCCCCTTACAGGGAAATGAAAAACTGTTTTTT	CASSKGPLQGNEKLFF
TRBV7-2	TRBJ1-4	once	TRBD1	TGTGCCAGCAGCCTGAAGACAGGGGGCGCGGATGAAAAACTGTTTTTT	CASSLKTGGADEKLFF
TRBV6-5	TRBJ1-3	-	-	TGTGCCAGCGGAAGGGGGAGAGGAAACACCATATATTTT	CASGRGRGNTIYF